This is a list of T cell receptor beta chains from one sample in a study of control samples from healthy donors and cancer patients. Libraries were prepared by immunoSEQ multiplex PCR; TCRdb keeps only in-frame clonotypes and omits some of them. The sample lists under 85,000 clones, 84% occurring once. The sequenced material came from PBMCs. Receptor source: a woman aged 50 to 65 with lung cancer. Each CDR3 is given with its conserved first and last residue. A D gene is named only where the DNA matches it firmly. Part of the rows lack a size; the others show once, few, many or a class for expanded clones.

CDR3 DNA: TGTGCCAGCAGCCCCCGGACAGGGGGGAATGAAAAACTGTTTTTT
CDR3 protein: CASSPRTGGNEKLFF
D gene: TRBD1
clone size: NA
J gene: TRBJ1-4
V gene: TRBV11-2

CDR3 DNA: TGTGCCACCAGGACAATTGCCGGAGGTCAGCCCCAGCATTTT
CDR3 protein: CATRTIAGGQPQHF
D gene: NA
clone size: NA
J gene: TRBJ1-5
V gene: TRBV10-3

CDR3 DNA: TGTGCCAGCAGTTTTCCCGGGACATTCTACGAGCAGTACTTC
CDR3 protein: CASSFPGTFYEQYF
D gene: NA
clone size: NA
J gene: TRBJ2-7
V gene: TRBV28

CDR3 DNA: TGTGCCAGCAGTTCCGGACTAGCGGGGGGTCGAAGCTCCTACGAGCAGTACTTC
CDR3 protein: CASSSGLAGGRSSYEQYF
D gene: TRBD2
clone size: NA
J gene: TRBJ2-7
V gene: TRBV6-2/TRBV6-3

CDR3 DNA: TGTGCCAGCAGTGCGGACAGGGGAAATTCACCCCTCCACTTT
CDR3 protein: CASSADRGNSPLHF
D gene: TRBD1
clone size: NA
J gene: TRBJ1-6
V gene: TRBV2

CDR3 DNA: TGCGCCAGCGGGGGTTCGACAGGGACCGGGGAGCTGTTTTTT
CDR3 protein: CASGGSTGTGELFF
D gene: TRBD1
clone size: NA
J gene: TRBJ2-2
V gene: TRBV5-1

CDR3 DNA: TGTGCCAGTAGTACACAGGGGGCCGGGGGGAACACTGAAGCTTTCTTT
CDR3 protein: CASSTQGAGGNTEAFF
D gene: TRBD1
clone size: NA
J gene: TRBJ1-1
V gene: TRBV19

CDR3 DNA: TGTGCCAGCAGCTTAGTTTCCGGGGACACTGAAGCTTTCTTT
CDR3 protein: CASSLVSGDTEAFF
D gene: NA
clone size: NA
J gene: TRBJ1-1
V gene: TRBV11-2

CDR3 DNA: TGTGCCAGCAGCCACAGGGAAGAAGCTTTCTTT
CDR3 protein: CASSHREEAFF
D gene: NA
clone size: NA
J gene: TRBJ1-1
V gene: TRBV6-2/TRBV6-3

CDR3 DNA: TGTGCCAGCAGTGAATATTCACTGGCAGGGGGCGGGAATGAGCAGTTCTTC
CDR3 protein: CASSEYSLAGGGNEQFF
D gene: TRBD1
clone size: NA
J gene: TRBJ2-1
V gene: TRBV25-1

CDR3 DNA: TGTGCCAGCAGCTTGACATCCGAGCAGTACTTC
CDR3 protein: CASSLTSEQYF
D gene: NA
clone size: NA
J gene: TRBJ2-7
V gene: TRBV5-6

CDR3 DNA: TGTGCCAGCAGATGGGCTTTCACAGATACGCAGTATTTT
CDR3 protein: CASRWAFTDTQYF
D gene: NA
clone size: once
J gene: TRBJ2-3
V gene: TRBV6-5

CDR3 DNA: TGTGCCACCAGTGATTTCCAACAGGGAATTGCCGAGCAGTACTTC
CDR3 protein: CATSDFQQGIAEQYF
D gene: NA
clone size: NA
J gene: TRBJ2-7
V gene: TRBV24-1

CDR3 DNA: TGTGCCAGCAGAACAGGGGGCGCGGGTGGCTACACCTTC
CDR3 protein: CASRTGGAGGYTF
D gene: TRBD1
clone size: NA
J gene: TRBJ1-2
V gene: TRBV12-3/TRBV12-4

CDR3 DNA: TGCGCCAGCAGCCAAACGGGATTCACTGAAGCTTTCTTT
CDR3 protein: CASSQTGFTEAFF
D gene: NA
clone size: NA
J gene: TRBJ1-1
V gene: TRBV4-1

CDR3 DNA: TGTGCCAGCAGCGCTGGGACCGCCTCCGAGCAGTACTTC
CDR3 protein: CASSAGTASEQYF
D gene: NA
clone size: few
J gene: TRBJ2-7
V gene: TRBV7-7

CDR3 DNA: TGTGCCAGCAGCGCTTCGGGTAGCGGGGGCCCTGAGCAGTTCTTC
CDR3 protein: CASSASGSGGPEQFF
D gene: TRBD2
clone size: NA
J gene: TRBJ2-1
V gene: TRBV9

CDR3 DNA: TGCGCCAGCAGTGAGAGCGGTCAGGCGGGTGGCTACACCTTC
CDR3 protein: CASSESGQAGGYTF
D gene: NA
clone size: NA
J gene: TRBJ1-2
V gene: TRBV10-2

CDR3 DNA: TGTGCCAGCAGATCAATGGGACTGCTGAACACTGAAGCTTTCTTT
CDR3 protein: CASRSMGLLNTEAFF
D gene: NA
clone size: NA
J gene: TRBJ1-1
V gene: TRBV28

CDR3 DNA: TGCGCCAGCAGCTTGGAAGGGGGCGGGACACCCCTCCACTTT
CDR3 protein: CASSLEGGGTPLHF
D gene: TRBD1
clone size: once
J gene: TRBJ1-6
V gene: TRBV5-1

CDR3 DNA: TGTGCCAGCAGCTTGGGGACTCCGGCCGGGACCCAGTACTTC
CDR3 protein: CASSLGTPAGTQYF
D gene: NA
clone size: NA
J gene: TRBJ2-5
V gene: TRBV5-6

CDR3 DNA: TGTGCCAGTAGTATTTCAGGGATCTATGGCTACACCTTC
CDR3 protein: CASSISGIYGYTF
D gene: NA
clone size: NA
J gene: TRBJ1-2
V gene: TRBV19

CDR3 DNA: TGTGCCAGCAGCTTCTTTACAGGGGAGGATGAGCAGTTCTTC
CDR3 protein: CASSFFTGEDEQFF
D gene: NA
clone size: NA
J gene: TRBJ2-1
V gene: TRBV11-1

CDR3 DNA: TGTGCCAGCAGTTACCGGACGAACACTGAAGCTTTCTTT
CDR3 protein: CASSYRTNTEAFF
D gene: NA
clone size: NA
J gene: TRBJ1-1
V gene: TRBV6-6

CDR3 DNA: TGTGCCAGCAGTGTTTCCAGCGCTTACAATGAGCAGTTCTTC
CDR3 protein: CASSVSSAYNEQFF
D gene: NA
clone size: medium-sized
J gene: TRBJ2-1
V gene: TRBV2

CDR3 DNA: TGTGCCACCAGCATACCTCTCCGGAGGGACACTGAAGCTTTCTTT
CDR3 protein: CATSIPLRRDTEAFF
D gene: NA
clone size: NA
J gene: TRBJ1-1
V gene: TRBV15

CDR3 DNA: TGTGCCAGCAGCCTGTCCTCTTCCGGGCCTAGCTATGGCTACACCTTC
CDR3 protein: CASSLSSSGPSYGYTF
D gene: NA
clone size: NA
J gene: TRBJ1-2
V gene: TRBV7-9

CDR3 DNA: TGTGCCAGCAGTGAAGTCCTCATGAACACTGAAGCTTTCTTT
CDR3 protein: CASSEVLMNTEAFF
D gene: NA
clone size: once
J gene: TRBJ1-1
V gene: TRBV2

CDR3 DNA: TGTGCCAGCTCACCACGGGGAGATACGCAGTATTTT
CDR3 protein: CASSPRGDTQYF
D gene: NA
clone size: NA
J gene: TRBJ2-3
V gene: TRBV18

CDR3 DNA: TGTGCCAGCAGTGAAGTTAAGGGTAACAGGTACGAGCAGTACTTC
CDR3 protein: CASSEVKGNRYEQYF
D gene: NA
clone size: NA
J gene: TRBJ2-7
V gene: TRBV2

CDR3 DNA: TGTGCTAGCAGTTTTCCGGCGGCCCTCTTAATTGGGATCTCTGGAAACACCATATATTTT
CDR3 protein: CASSFPAALLIGISGNTIYF
D gene: NA
clone size: once
J gene: TRBJ1-3
V gene: TRBV28

CDR3 DNA: TGTGCCAGCAGCCCGGGGACAGGAGAAGCTTTCTTT
CDR3 protein: CASSPGTGEAFF
D gene: TRBD1
clone size: NA
J gene: TRBJ1-1
V gene: TRBV7-9

CDR3 DNA: TGTGCCAGCAGCTTAGCCCGCGCTTCGACCGGGGAGCTGTTTTTT
CDR3 protein: CASSLARASTGELFF
D gene: NA
clone size: NA
J gene: TRBJ2-2
V gene: TRBV7-2

CDR3 DNA: TGTGCCAGCAGAGAGCATAACTATGGCTACACCTTC
CDR3 protein: CASREHNYGYTF
D gene: NA
clone size: NA
J gene: TRBJ1-2
V gene: TRBV6-6

CDR3 DNA: TGTGCCAGCAGCGATCGAGGACACTCCTACGAGCAGTACTTC
CDR3 protein: CASSDRGHSYEQYF
D gene: NA
clone size: NA
J gene: TRBJ2-7
V gene: TRBV3-1/TRBV3-2

CDR3 DNA: TGTGCCTGGGCGGGACGGTTCGACACTGAAGCTTTCTTT
CDR3 protein: CAWAGRFDTEAFF
D gene: NA
clone size: NA
J gene: TRBJ1-1
V gene: TRBV30